This TCR beta chain was retrieved from a study of T-cell memory formation after mild COVID-19 listed by TCRdb under 2021. With respect to the entire study: TCR sequence clusters from the two donors were found to be largely donor specific. In a couple of donors, T-cell clones that expanded and contracted after mild COVID-19 were tracked by sequencing TCRalpha and TCRbeta repertoires over time. Two young, previously healthy adult volunteers, one female and one male, were included in the cohort. Findings and caveats that apply to the study as a whole: The detection of some responding clones in pre-infection memory suggests that pre-existing cross-reactive memory T cells joined the SARS-CoV-2 response. Contracting CD4+ clones turned up mainly in the CM and EM memory subsets, whereas EMRA was where CD8+ clones were enriched. Only a couple of mild cases were covered by the study, and larger cohorts that include severe cases with pre-infection samples were considered necessary. The second-wave clones that peaked on day 37 were not confirmed to be SARS-CoV-2 specific. Clones that contracted from day 15 to 85 showed balanced CD4/CD8 phenotypes, whereas a second wave of clones that expanded from day 15 to 37 leaned towards CD4+.

Sequencing was carried out with an Illumina NovaSeq 6000. cDNA libraries for TCRalpha and TCRbeta were prepared by 5'RACE using constant-segment primers, with sample barcodes and unique molecular identifiers added. RNA was extracted from every sample with Trizol reagent. Library amplification was performed in two PCR steps, and a second sample barcode and Illumina TruSeq adapters were introduced in the second step. The libraries were sequenced on an Illumina NovaSeq using 2 x 150 bp paired-end reads. From the authors' description of their analysis: With migec v1.2.7, reads were demultiplexed and then collapsed into UMI-guided consensus sequences. Using mixcr v2.1.11, UMI consensuses were aligned to TRA and TRB V and J templates and then assembled into clonotypes. Expanded or contracted clonotypes were those called significant by both edgeR and NoisET, with noise models trained on biological replicates. For edgeR calls, a false discovery rate-adjusted p below 0.01 and a log2 fold-change threshold of 1 were applied. As an exploratory analysis of dynamics, max-normalized trajectories of the 1000 most abundant clonotypes were examined with PCA combined with hierarchical clustering. Separately sequenced CD4+ and CD8+ repertoires were used to assign the CD4 or CD8 phenotype of responding clones. The public sequencing data were trimmed at Q25 with fastp and processed into clonotypes with MiXCR by TCRdb, which kept only in-frame beta chains. Under each unique CDR3 protein, matching rows form one entry showing the most common genes and DNA. These V and J calls originate from TCRdb's pipeline instead of the authors' own analysis. Within this sample are about 210,000 distinct CDR3 sequences, with 27% of them counted one time only. About an eighth of the sample belongs to the ten largest clones.

Ficoll-Paque density gradient centrifugation was used to isolate PBMCs. Details on this clonotype: There is no known antigen for this receptor. No much larger clone exists at a distance of one base, and base qualities are not known.

Compared with germline, V lacks 7 bases and J lacks 6 bases; bases without a gene match: 9. The CDR3 contains 14 residues, cysteine and phenylalanine counted. CDR3 DNA only is kept here, 42 bases in frame from base 1. For CDR1 and CDR2, the germline V gene (reference sequence) lists LNHDA and SQIVND. This TCR was sampled from an adult woman who had mild COVID-19 (a few samples of this study predate the infection). The sample titles of this study are shuffled in the database, so cell type and time point are left out; the donor was told from shared clones. Sequencing input: PBMCs or a T cell subset sorted from them (not recorded which). The chain employs TRBV19 and TRBJ1-5; 7 junctional bases match TRBD1. The CDR3 has the sequence CASTLARGGQPQHF. The bases read TGTGCCAGTACCCTCGCCAGGGGGGGTCAGCCCCAGCATTTT.